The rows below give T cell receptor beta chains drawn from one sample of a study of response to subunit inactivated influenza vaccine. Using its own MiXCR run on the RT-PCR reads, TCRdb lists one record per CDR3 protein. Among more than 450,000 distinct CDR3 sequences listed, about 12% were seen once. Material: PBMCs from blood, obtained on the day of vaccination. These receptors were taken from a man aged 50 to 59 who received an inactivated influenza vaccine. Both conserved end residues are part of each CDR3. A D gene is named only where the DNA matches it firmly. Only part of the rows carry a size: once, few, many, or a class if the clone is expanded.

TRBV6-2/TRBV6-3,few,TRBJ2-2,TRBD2,CASSLAGLITGELFF,TGTGCCAGCAGCCTAGCGGGCCTCATCACCGGGGAGCTGTTTTTT
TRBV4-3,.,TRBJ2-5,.,CASSQEGQEETQYF,TGCGCCAGCAGCCAAGAAGGGCAGGAAGAGACCCAGTACTTC
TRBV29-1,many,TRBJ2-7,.,CSVEGSGHEQYF,TGCAGCGTTGAAGGTTCGGGACACGAGCAGTACTTC
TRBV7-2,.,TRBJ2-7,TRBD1,CASSQRGTGGYEQYF,TGTGCCAGCAGCCAGCGGGGGACAGGGGGCTACGAGCAGTACTTC
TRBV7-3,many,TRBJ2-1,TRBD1,CASSFGAGGSDEQFF,TGTGCCAGCAGCTTCGGGGCAGGGGGCTCCGATGAGCAGTTCTTC
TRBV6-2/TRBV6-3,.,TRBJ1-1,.,CASTWTRNTEAFF,TGTGCCAGCACGTGGACACGGAACACTGAAGCTTTCTTT
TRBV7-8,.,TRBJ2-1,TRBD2,CASARAPSGRNEQFF,TGTGCCAGCGCGAGGGCCCCTAGCGGGAGAAATGAGCAGTTCTTC
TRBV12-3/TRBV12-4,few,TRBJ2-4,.,CASSRGDSLAKNIQYF,TGTGCCAGCAGTCGCGGGGACAGCCTAGCCAAAAACATTCAGTACTTC
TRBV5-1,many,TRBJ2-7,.,CASSLVQNYEQYF,TGCGCCAGCAGCTTGGTTCAGAATTACGAGCAGTACTTC
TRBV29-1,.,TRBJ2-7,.,CSARVVGEQYF,TGCAGCGCTCGGGTGGTCGGCGAGCAGTACTTC
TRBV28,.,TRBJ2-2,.,CASSSPRSANTGELFF,TGTGCCAGCAGTTCGCCGCGATCCGCGAACACCGGGGAGCTGTTTTTT
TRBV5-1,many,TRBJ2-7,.,CASSLGFGSYEQYF,TGCGCCAGCAGCTTGGGCTTTGGCTCCTACGAGCAGTACTTC